The next 16 T cell receptor beta chains were all read from a single sample in a study of T cell responses to AZD1222 COVID-19 vaccine. The assay was immunoSEQ multiplex PCR, and TCRdb's table has in-frame clones only and misses some. The sample holds 140,000 to 150,000 clones, just over 90% seen once. This specimen consisted of peripheral blood, obtained on day 0 of AZD1222 vaccination. The receptors shown here come from an adult in good health.

This rearrangement joins TRBV7-2 to TRBJ2-3; TRBD1 is a possible D gene (5 bases). This CDR3 has 15 amino acids. In germline, CDR1 is SGHTA, CDR2 FQGNSA. Between the trimmed V and J ends, which lost 1 base and 0 bases, there was a span of 8 bases. CDR3 region: CASSLVGQSTDTQYF. The CDR3 region has the DNA TGTGCCAGCAGCTTAGTGGGGCAGAGCACAGATACGCAGTATTTT.

V gene TRBV5-1 combines with J gene TRBJ2-1; a weak D match, TRBD2 (5 bases). From germline, CDR1 is SGHRS and CDR2 YFSETQ. Trimming pared 6 bases from V and 6 bases from J, leaving 13 bases between. The CDR3 runs to 13 residues. CDR3 residues: CASKIGELNEQFF. Here the CDR3 DNA reads TGCGCCAGCAAGATCGGGGAGCTCAATGAGCAGTTCTTC.

The chain uses TRBV5-4 and TRBJ2-5, with D tentatively TRBD2 (6 bases). The CDR3 is 16 amino acids. Germline V gene data show CDR1 as SGHNT and CDR2 as YYREEE (reference sequence). The V and J ends lost 0 bases and 3 bases respectively, with 15 bases between them. As DNA, the CDR3 is TGTGCCAGCAGCTTGGGCGGGGCCGCATCTAAAGAGACCCAGTACTTC. Translation gives CASSLGGAASKETQYF.

J is TRBJ2-7 and V is TRBV5-1; the D gene is possibly TRBD1 (7 bases). Germline CDR1 SGHRS, CDR2 YFSETQ. CDR3 length: 17 residues. V was cut by 1 base and J by 2 bases, with 19 bases left in between. CDR3 sequence (DNA): TGCGCCAGCAGCTTGTCCCCCAGGGGGGCTACCACCTACGAGCAGTACTTC. This sequence encodes CASSLSPRGATTYEQYF.

The count of this clone is one. The chain is built from TRBV24-1 and TRBJ2-5; D tentatively fits TRBD1 or TRBD2 (6 bases each). This CDR3 spans 12 amino acids. CDR1 is KGHDR, CDR2 SFDVKD, per germline. The V gene lost 8 bases and the J gene lost 8 bases, with 14 bases spanning the gap. The CDR3 reads CATNGGGTTQYF. CDR3 sequence (DNA): TGTGCCACCAACGGAGGGGGGACTACCCAGTACTTC.

The chain couples TRBV19 to TRBJ1-5; a weak D match, TRBD1 (5 bases). The CDR3 totals 14 residues. CDR1 is LNHDA and CDR2 is SQIVND in the germline V gene (reference sequence). Deletions cut 3 bases from V and 4 bases from J, with 10 bases between. The CDR3 loop reads CASSMMTANQPQHF. The CDR3 DNA follows: TGTGCCAGTAGTATGATGACAGCTAATCAGCCCCAGCATTTT.

The rearrangement links TRBV7-3 to TRBJ1-1, with D maybe TRBD1 (5 bases). The V and J ends lost 6 bases and 3 bases respectively, with 14 bases between them. The CDR3 is 14 residues long. The V gene's germline CDR1 is SGHTA and CDR2 FQGTGA. CDR3 amino acids: CASSSGPGDTEAFF. The CDR3 DNA reads as TGTGCCAGCAGTTCCGGGCCGGGGGACACTGAAGCTTTCTTT.

The chain is built from TRBV7-6 and TRBJ2-1, with 12 bases lining up with TRBD1. Germline CDR1 SGHVS, CDR2 FNYEAQ. The CDR3 spans 17 residues. Germline trimming cut 0 bases from V and 7 bases from J; bases unmatched to any gene: 7. DNA for the CDR3: TGTGCCAGCAGCTTAGCCCCGGGACAGGGGGCGGAAAATGAGCAGTTCTTC. Translation: CASSLAPGQGAENEQFF.

The CDR3 DNA reads as TGTGCCAGCAGTGATGCGGACAGGGAGGATGAAAAACTGTTTTTT. Its translation is CASSDADREDEKLFF. This rearrangement joins TRBV6-1 to TRBJ1-4; 8 nucleotides align to TRBD1. The V segment lost 3 bases and the J segment 6 bases; nucleotides outside the gene matches: 6. Germline CDR1 MNHNS, CDR2 SASEGT. The CDR3 sequence is 15 residues long.

The J gene is TRBJ1-6, the V gene TRBV7-2; perhaps TRBD1 as D (5 bases). The V gene lost 0 bases and the J gene lost 10 bases, with 19 bases spanning the gap. This CDR3 spans 17 amino acids. CDR1 and CDR2 from the germline V gene are SGHTA and FQGNSA. This CDR3 is CASSLALGDPGGSPLHF. Written as DNA, the CDR3 is TGTGCCAGCAGCTTAGCGCTCGGGGACCCAGGCGGCTCACCCCTCCACTTT. The whole variable domain, filled in from reference TRBV7-2 and TRBJ1-6, reads GAGVSQSPSNKVTEKGKDVELRCDPISGHTALYWYRQSLGQGLEFLIYFQGNSAPDKSGLPSDRFSAERTGGSVSTLTIQRTQQEDSAVYLCASSLALGDPGGSPLHFGNGTRLTVT.

V and J are TRBV5-6 and TRBJ1-2, with D possibly TRBD1 on 6 matching bases. CDR3 length: 13 residues. Germline CDR1 SGHDT, CDR2 YYEEEE. V was shortened by 5 bases and J by 8 bases, with 16 bases between the two germline ends. CDR3 in DNA: TGTGCCAGCAGTTCCAGGGGTTGGGGAGGCTACACCTTC. Its protein product is CASSSRGWGGYTF.

The chain carries TRBV19 and TRBJ1-1; the match to TRBD1 covers 7 bases. The length of the CDR3 is 11 residues. The V and J ends lost 6 bases and 10 bases, in that order; junction bases with no gene match: 5. Germline lookup yields CDR1 LNHDA and CDR2 SQIVND (reference sequence). The DNA for the CDR3 is TGTGCCAGTAGGACAGGGACCGGAGCTTTCTTT. Translated, it gives CASRTGTGAFF. The whole variable domain, remainder taken from reference TRBV19 and TRBJ1-1, is DGGITQSPKYLFRKEGQNVTLSCEQNLNHDAMYWYRQDPGQGLRLIYYSQIVNDFQKGDIAEGYSVSREKKESFPLTVTSAQKNPTAFYLCASRTGTGAFFGQGTRLTVV.

This clone was picked up one time. The chain combines TRBV19 with TRBJ2-1, with TRBD1 as a possible D gene (6 bases). V gave up 3 bases and J gave up 10 bases, with 7 bases separating them. The CDR3 spans 11 residues. Germline CDR1 and CDR2: LNHDA and SQIVND (reference sequence). The CDR3 protein is CASSITGEQFF. In DNA, the CDR3 is TGTGCCAGTAGTATTACAGGGGAGCAGTTCTTC.

This sequence joins TRBV6-5 and TRBJ2-4, with D possibly matching TRBD2 (5 bases). This CDR3 contains 13 residues. The germline V and J ends were trimmed by 7 bases and 8 bases, with 15 bases remaining between them. Germline lookup yields CDR1 MNHEY and CDR2 SVGAGI. In DNA, the CDR3 is TGTGCCAGCAATCCCGGGGTTGAGGACATTCAGTACTTC. It specifies CASNPGVEDIQYF.

The CDR3 region has the DNA TGTGCCAGCAGTGAGTGGCAGGGCCACTATGGCTACACCTTC. Translation gives CASSEWQGHYGYTF. The chain uses TRBV2 and TRBJ1-2; D might be TRBD1 (5 bases). The CDR3 contains 14 residues. Germline CDR1 and CDR2: SNHLY and FYNNEI. The ends were cut back, 3 bases at V and 3 bases at J, with 11 bases in the middle. The full variable domain, with the rest looked up from reference TRBV2 and TRBJ1-2, is EPEVTQTPSHQVTQMGQEVILRCVPISNHLYFYWYRQILGQKVEFLVSFYNNEISEKSEIFDDQFSVERPDGSNFTLKIRSTKLEDSAMYFCASSEWQGHYGYTFGSGTRLTVV.

V and J are TRBV7-2 and TRBJ2-1; 11 positions match TRBD2. V lost 4 bases, J lost 5 bases, and 7 bases stayed unmatched. Germline CDR1 is SGHTA and CDR2 is FQGNSA. The CDR3 length is 16 residues. The CDR3 reads CASSSYSGGAHNEQFF. The CDR3 coding sequence is TGTGCCAGCAGCTCCTATAGCGGGGGGGCCCACAATGAGCAGTTCTTC.